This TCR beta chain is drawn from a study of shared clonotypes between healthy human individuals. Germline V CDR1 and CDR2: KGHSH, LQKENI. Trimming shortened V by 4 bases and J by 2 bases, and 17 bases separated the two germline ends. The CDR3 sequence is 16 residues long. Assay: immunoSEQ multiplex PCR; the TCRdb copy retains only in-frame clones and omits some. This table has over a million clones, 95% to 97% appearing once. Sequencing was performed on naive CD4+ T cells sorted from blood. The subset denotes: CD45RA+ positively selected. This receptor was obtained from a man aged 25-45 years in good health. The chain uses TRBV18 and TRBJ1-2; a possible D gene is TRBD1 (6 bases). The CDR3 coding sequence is TGTGCCAGCTCACAGGTTTTCGCCAGGGGAAACTATGGCTACACCTTC. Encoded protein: CASSQVFARGNYGYTF.